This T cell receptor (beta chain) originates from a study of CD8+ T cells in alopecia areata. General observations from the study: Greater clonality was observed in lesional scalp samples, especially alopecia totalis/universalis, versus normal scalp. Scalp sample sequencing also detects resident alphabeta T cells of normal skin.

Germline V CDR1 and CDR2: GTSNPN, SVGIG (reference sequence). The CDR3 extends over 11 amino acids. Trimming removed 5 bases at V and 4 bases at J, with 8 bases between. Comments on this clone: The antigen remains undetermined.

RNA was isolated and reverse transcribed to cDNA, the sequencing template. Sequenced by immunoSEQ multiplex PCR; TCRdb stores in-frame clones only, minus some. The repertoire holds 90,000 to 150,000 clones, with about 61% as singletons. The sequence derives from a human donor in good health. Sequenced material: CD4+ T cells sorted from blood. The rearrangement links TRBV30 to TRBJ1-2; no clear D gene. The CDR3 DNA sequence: TGTGCCTGGGACGGAACCTATGGCTACACCTTC. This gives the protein CAWDGTYGYTF.